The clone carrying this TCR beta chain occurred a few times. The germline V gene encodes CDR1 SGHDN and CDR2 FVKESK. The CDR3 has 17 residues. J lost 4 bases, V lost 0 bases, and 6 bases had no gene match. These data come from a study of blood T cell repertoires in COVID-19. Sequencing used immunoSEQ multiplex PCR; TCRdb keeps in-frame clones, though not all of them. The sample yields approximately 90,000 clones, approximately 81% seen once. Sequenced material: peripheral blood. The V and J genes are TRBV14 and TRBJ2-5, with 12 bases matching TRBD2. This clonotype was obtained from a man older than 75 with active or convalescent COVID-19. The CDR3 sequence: CASSQDLPTSGGETQYF. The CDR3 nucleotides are TGTGCCAGCAGCCAAGATCTTCCGACTAGCGGGGGAGAGACCCAGTACTTC.